Listed here are 30 T cell receptor beta chains from one sample, sequenced in a study of CD8+ T cells in alopecia areata. RNA extraction and reverse transcription yielded cDNA as sequencing template. Data came from immunoSEQ multiplex PCR; TCRdb stores just in-frame clones and leaves some out. The table lists 100,000 to 150,000 clones, around 48% of them singletons, with 8% to 11% in the top ten. Sequenced sample: NKG2D-low CD8+ T cells sorted from blood. These receptors were collected from a human donor with alopecia areata.

This rearrangement joins TRBV5-1 to TRBJ2-2; D is unclear. Germline V CDR1 and CDR2: SGHRS, YFSETQ. This CDR3 has 16 amino acids. V was cut by 3 bases and J by 4 bases, with 16 bases left in between. Written as DNA, the CDR3 is TGCGCCAGCAGCTCACGGTCTCCCGGTGGCACCGGGGAGCTGTTTTTT. Amino acid sequence: CASSSRSPGGTGELFF.

The J gene is TRBJ2-1, the V gene TRBV6-5; a weak D match, TRBD1 (5 bases). The CDR3 is 12 residues long. CDR1 and CDR2 (germline): MNHEY, SVGAGI. V was trimmed by 8 bases and J by 4 bases, leaving 9 bases between them. CDR3 amino acids: CASSQGYNEQFF. As DNA, the CDR3 is TGTGCCAGCTCCCAGGGATACAATGAGCAGTTCTTC.

As for this clone: Different DNA sequences within this sample yield the same CDR3. The chain links TRBV27 to TRBJ2-1; 9 bases are shared with TRBD1. The V and J ends lost 0 bases and 4 bases, in that order; junction bases with no gene match: 1. Germline CDR1 and CDR2: MNHEY and SMNVEV (reference sequence). The CDR3 spans 15 residues. The CDR3 sequence: CASSLSGTGYNEQFF. DNA of the CDR3: TGTGCCAGCAGTTTATCGGGGACAGGGTACAATGAGCAGTTCTTC.

In its sample, this clone was seen a few times. This chain connects TRBV29-1 to TRBJ2-2; a weak D match, TRBD2 (7 bases). Trimming stripped 6 bases from V and 1 base from J, with 15 bases between. The CDR3 is 15 residues long. Germline loops: CDR1 SQVTM, CDR2 ANQGSEA. The chain's CDR3 is CSVGTLAMNTGELFF. For the CDR3, the DNA is TGCAGCGTCGGGACACTAGCGATGAACACCGGGGAGCTGTTTTTT.

The V and J genes are TRBV29-1 and TRBJ2-2; possible D gene TRBD1, 5 bases. Trimming stripped 0 bases from V and 6 bases from J, with 8 bases between. CDR1 SQVTM and CDR2 ANQGSEA come from the germline V gene. CDR3 length: 13 residues. CDR3 in DNA: TGCAGCGTTGAAGAAGACAGCGCCGGGGAGCTGTTTTTT. This gives the protein CSVEEDSAGELFF.

The chain recombines TRBV29-1 with TRBJ2-1, with 7 bases fitting TRBD2. Germline V gives CDR1 SQVTM, CDR2 ANQGSEA. The V gene end was trimmed by 4 bases and the J gene end by 10 bases; junction bases not matched to a gene: 4. The CDR3 totals 11 residues. The CDR3 loop is CSVVGGGEQFF. The CDR3 DNA reads as TGCAGCGTTGTCGGGGGAGGGGAGCAGTTCTTC.

The chain couples TRBV29-1 to TRBJ1-2; the D gene is possibly TRBD1 (5 bases). In germline, CDR1 is SQVTM, CDR2 ANQGSEA. Trimming cost V 6 bases and J 3 bases, with 11 bases left between them. This CDR3 contains 12 residues. CDR3 loop: CSVRGRDYGYTF. The CDR3 region has the DNA TGCAGCGTGAGGGGCAGGGACTATGGCTACACCTTC.

This clone appeared a few times. The V and J genes are TRBV25-1 and TRBJ2-2; TRBD2 might be the D (6 bases). Germline CDR1 is MGHDK and CDR2 is SYGVNS. This CDR3 spans 15 amino acids. The ends were cut back, 2 bases at V and 4 bases at J, with 11 bases in the middle. CDR3 sequence: CASSEEVGGTGELFF. The CDR3 DNA sequence: TGTGCCAGCAGTGAAGAAGTGGGAGGCACCGGGGAGCTGTTTTTT.

The V call is TRBV9, the J call TRBJ2-1; no firm D call. The germline CDR1 and CDR2 sequences are SGDLS and YYNGEE. The CDR3 totals 12 residues. Trimming pared 3 bases from V and 4 bases from J, leaving 5 bases between. The CDR3, as DNA: TGTGCCAGCAGCGGATATTACAATGAGCAGTTCTTC. Translation: CASSGYYNEQFF. Full variable domain (rest looked up from reference TRBV9 and TRBJ2-1): DSGVTQTPKHLITATGQRVTLRCSPRSGDLSVYWYQQSLDQGLQFLIQYYNGEERAKGNILERFSAQQFPDLHSELNLSSLELGDSALYFCASSGYYNEQFFGPGTRLTVL.

With respect to this clone: Relative to the germline gene, one junction end is altered; a read error may explain this. The chain links TRBV4-3 to TRBJ2-7; 7 nucleotides agree with TRBD2. The germline CDR1 and CDR2 sequences are LGHNA and YSLEER. This CDR3 region has 17 residues. Here the CDR3 reads CTSSQGYRLASPYEQYF. CDR3 nucleotides: TGCACCAGCAGCCAAGGATACCGACTAGCTAGTCCCTACGAGCAGTACTTC.

This clone was detected a few times. CDR3 loop: CSAPTEGYGYTF. The DNA of the CDR3 is TGCAGCGCTCCGACAGAGGGCTATGGCTACACCTTC. The gene calls are TRBV29-1 and TRBJ1-2, with D perhaps matching TRBD1 (5 bases). This CDR3 is built from 12 residues. Per germline, CDR1 SQVTM and CDR2 ANQGSEA. Trimming pared 7 bases from V and 4 bases from J, leaving 13 bases between. The whole variable domain, filled in from reference TRBV29-1 and TRBJ1-2, reads SAVISQKPSRDICQRGTSLTIQCQVDSQVTMMFWYRQQPGQSLTLIATANQGSEATYESGFVIDKFPISRPNLTFSTLTVSNMSPEDSSIYLCSAPTEGYGYTFGSGTRLTVV.

The V gene is TRBV28, the J gene TRBJ2-3, with D tentatively TRBD1 or TRBD2 (5 bases each). Looked up from germline, CDR1 is MDHEN and CDR2 is SYDVKM. The V end was cut by 4 bases, the J end by 2 bases, with 7 bases between. CDR3 length: 13 residues. The CDR3 sequence is CASSSGTTDTQYF. The CDR3 nucleotides read TGTGCCAGCAGTTCAGGGACCACAGATACGCAGTATTTT.

The chain uses TRBV4-2 and TRBJ1-5; D gene uncertain. Germline V gene data show CDR1 as LGHNA and CDR2 as YNFKEQ. V was trimmed by 0 bases and J by 1 base, leaving 7 bases between them. CDR3 length: 15 amino acids. The CDR3 nucleotides are TGTGCCAGCAGCCAAGAAACACCAAGCAATCAGCCCCAGCATTTT. This codes for CASSQETPSNQPQHF.

The chain has TRBV29-1 and TRBJ2-3; D is unclear. Germline values: CDR1 SQVTM, CDR2 ANQGSEA. The CDR3 has 13 residues. V gave up 7 bases and J gave up 0 bases, with 11 bases separating them. The CDR3 sequence is CSATEISTDTQYF. For the CDR3, the DNA is TGCAGCGCTACAGAGATTAGCACAGATACGCAGTATTTT.

Regarding this clone: The sample carries other DNA sequences with the same CDR3. The V gene is TRBV13, the J gene TRBJ2-3; D ambiguous. V lost 0 bases to trimming and J lost 6 bases, with 4 bases between them. Germline V gene lookup returns CDR1 PRHDT and CDR2 FYEKMQ (reference sequence). The CDR3 sequence is 12 residues long. The CDR3 sequence: CASSLGRDTQYF. For the CDR3, the DNA is TGTGCCAGCAGCTTAGGGAGGGATACGCAGTATTTT.

The V call is TRBV29-1, the J call TRBJ1-1, with a possible D match to TRBD1 (6 bases). The CDR3 runs to 12 residues. The V end was cut by 6 bases, the J end by 4 bases, with 12 bases between. Germline V gene lookup returns CDR1 SQVTM and CDR2 ANQGSEA. Written as DNA, the CDR3 is TGCAGCGTGGGCTCAGGGGCCACTGAAGCTTTCTTT. It translates to CSVGSGATEAFF. Full variable domain (outside the CDR3, taken from reference TRBV29-1 and TRBJ1-1): SAVISQKPSRDICQRGTSLTIQCQVDSQVTMMFWYRQQPGQSLTLIATANQGSEATYESGFVIDKFPISRPNLTFSTLTVSNMSPEDSSIYLCSVGSGATEAFFGQGTRLTVV.

This chain joins TRBV9 and TRBJ2-3; D gene unclear. The V and J ends lost 0 bases and 2 bases respectively, with 13 bases between them. Germline-derived CDR1 and CDR2 are SGDLS and YYNGEE. The CDR3 contains 16 residues. The CDR3 spells CASSVATSRFTDTQYF. CDR3 nucleotide sequence: TGTGCCAGCAGCGTAGCTACCAGTAGGTTCACAGATACGCAGTATTTT.

This chain joins TRBV27 and TRBJ1-6; D is perhaps TRBD1 (5 bases). From germline, CDR1 is MNHEY and CDR2 SMNVEV (reference sequence). Trimming left V 8 bases short and J 10 bases short, with 9 bases between. This CDR3 contains 11 residues. The DNA for the CDR3 is TGTGCCAGCGGGGGTTCATCACCCCTCCACTTT. This gives the protein CASGGSSPLHF.

The genes are TRBV4-1 and TRBJ2-7, with a tentative D call TRBD2 (5 bases). Germline CDR1 reads MGHRA; CDR2 reads YSYEKL. The ends were cut back, 5 bases at V and 0 bases at J, with 14 bases in the middle. The CDR3 spans 15 residues. As DNA, the CDR3 is TGCGCCAGCAGCGGAGGAACCAGGCCCTCCTACGAGCAGTACTTC. Protein sequence: CASSGGTRPSYEQYF.

This chain links TRBV29-1 with TRBJ2-5, with D tentatively TRBD1 (6 bases). V was shortened by 6 bases and J by 1 base, with 12 bases between the two germline ends. This CDR3 is built from 13 residues. Germline V gene sequence: CDR1 SQVTM, CDR2 ANQGSEA. The CDR3 loop is CSVDRDIQETQYF. In DNA form, the CDR3 reads TGCAGCGTCGACCGGGACATCCAAGAGACCCAGTACTTC.

The chain uses TRBV4-1 and TRBJ1-1; no firm D call. Trimming removed 0 bases from V and 11 bases from J, with 19 bases in between. The CDR3 runs 15 residues. The germline V gene has CDR1 MGHRA and CDR2 YSYEKL. CDR3 coding DNA: TGCGCCAGCAGCCAAGATGAAAGCGACCCCCAATATGCTTTCTTT. This encodes CASSQDESDPQYAFF.

This clone was detected only a few times. The rearrangement joins TRBV29-1 to TRBJ2-1; D unclear. The CDR3 extends over 14 amino acids. The V gene's germline CDR1 is SQVTM and CDR2 ANQGSEA. V gave up 7 bases and J gave up 0 bases, with 13 bases separating them. The CDR3 DNA follows: TGCAGCGCCCCAGACGGAAGCTCCTACAATGAGCAGTTCTTC. Its protein is CSAPDGSSYNEQFF.

The J gene is TRBJ2-7, the V gene TRBV30; no clear D gene. Trimming stripped 3 bases from V and 2 bases from J, with 11 bases between. This CDR3 is 13 amino acids long. Looked up from germline, CDR1 is GTSNPN and CDR2 is SVGIG (reference sequence). The CDR3 region has the DNA TGTGCCTGGAGCCTGGGCAGAACCTACGAGCAGTACTTC. This gives the protein CAWSLGRTYEQYF.

This clone has only a few counts. The gene calls are TRBV7-9 and TRBJ2-6; D unclear. From germline, CDR1 is SEHNR and CDR2 FQNEAQ (reference sequence). V lost 6 bases, J lost 0 bases, and 9 bases lay in between. This CDR3 comprises 15 residues. The CDR3, as DNA: TGTGCCAGCAGTTACAGTAACTCTGGGGCCAACGTCCTGACTTTC. Encoded protein: CASSYSNSGANVLTF.

This clone has more than one count but fewer than ten. V is TRBV29-1 and J is TRBJ2-7; TRBD2 matches 10 bases. The CDR3 length is 13 residues. From germline, CDR1 is SQVTM and CDR2 ANQGSEA. V dropped 6 bases and J dropped 0; count of bases not matched to a gene: 2. CDR3 DNA: TGCAGCGTACTAGCGGGACTCTCCTACGAGCAGTACTTC. Translated, it gives CSVLAGLSYEQYF.

The chain employs TRBV7-9 and TRBJ2-1; 7 bases fit TRBD2. J was trimmed by 3 bases and V by 7 bases; bases with no gene match: 12. This CDR3 contains 16 residues. CDR1 and CDR2 (germline): SEHNR, FQNEAQ (reference sequence). CDR3 nucleotide sequence: TGTGCCAGCATACAGGCTAGCGGAGAGTTCTACAATGAGCAGTTCTTC. It translates to CASIQASGEFYNEQFF.

The rearrangement joins TRBV4-1 to TRBJ2-7; TRBD1 matches at 8 bases. Germline trimming cut 2 bases from V and 6 bases from J; bases unmatched to any gene: 3. The CDR3 spans 13 residues. Per the germline V gene, CDR1 is MGHRA and CDR2 is YSYEKL. The CDR3 loop is CASSQPGGGEQYF. CDR3 sequence (DNA): TGCGCCAGCAGCCAACCAGGGGGCGGCGAGCAGTACTTC.

This clone was detected only a few times. V and J are TRBV29-1 and TRBJ2-7, with 10 bases lining up with TRBD1. The ends lost 7 bases at V and 5 bases at J; junction bases unmatched: 14. Germline V gene data show CDR1 as SQVTM and CDR2 as ANQGSEA. The CDR3 loop spans 15 amino acids. CDR3 region: CSAHLAGQGLDEQYF. For the CDR3, the DNA is TGCAGCGCCCATCTTGCGGGACAGGGGCTTGACGAGCAGTACTTC.

The CDR3 region has the DNA TGCAGCGTTGCGGCAGGAGGCGATGAGCAGTTCTTC. This codes for CSVAAGGDEQFF. The V gene is TRBV29-1, the J gene TRBJ2-1; D might be TRBD2 (5 bases). This CDR3 region has 12 residues. The V end lost 4 bases, the J end lost 8 bases, and 12 bases lay between the germline ends. CDR1 is SQVTM, CDR2 ANQGSEA, per germline.

The rearrangement joins TRBV29-1 to TRBJ2-7, with D possibly TRBD1 on 5 matching bases. The CDR3 loop spans 11 amino acids. Germline V CDR1 and CDR2: SQVTM, ANQGSEA. V shed 6 bases and J shed 5 bases, with 11 bases lying between them. CDR3 region: CSVSRAHEQYF. CDR3 in DNA: TGCAGCGTGAGCAGGGCCCACGAGCAGTACTTC.